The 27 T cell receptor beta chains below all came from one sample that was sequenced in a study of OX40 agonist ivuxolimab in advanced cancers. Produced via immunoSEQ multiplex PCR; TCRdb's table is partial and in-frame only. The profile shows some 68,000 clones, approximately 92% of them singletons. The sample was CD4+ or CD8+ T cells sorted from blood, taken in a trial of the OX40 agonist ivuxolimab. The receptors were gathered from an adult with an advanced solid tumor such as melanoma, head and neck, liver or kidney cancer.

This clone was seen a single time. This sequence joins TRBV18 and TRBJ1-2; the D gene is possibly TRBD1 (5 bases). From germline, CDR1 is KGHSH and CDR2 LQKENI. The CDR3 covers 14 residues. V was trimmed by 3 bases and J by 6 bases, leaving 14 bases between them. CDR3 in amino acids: CASSPTFGGDGYTF. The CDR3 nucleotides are TGTGCCAGCTCACCTACTTTCGGAGGGGATGGCTACACCTTC.

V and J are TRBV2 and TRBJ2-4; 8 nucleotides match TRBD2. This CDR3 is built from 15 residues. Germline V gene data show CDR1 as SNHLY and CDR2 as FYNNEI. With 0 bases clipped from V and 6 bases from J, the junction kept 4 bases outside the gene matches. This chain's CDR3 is CASSEAGGGGNIQYF. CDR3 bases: TGTGCCAGCAGTGAAGCCGGGGGGGGAGGAAACATTCAGTACTTC.

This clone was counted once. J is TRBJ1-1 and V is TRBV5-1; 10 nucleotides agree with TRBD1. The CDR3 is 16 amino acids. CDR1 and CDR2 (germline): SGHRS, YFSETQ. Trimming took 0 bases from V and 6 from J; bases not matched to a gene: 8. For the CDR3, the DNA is TGCGCCAGCAGCTTGGACGATAGGACAGGGGGTTCTGAAGCTTTCTTT. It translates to CASSLDDRTGGSEAFF.

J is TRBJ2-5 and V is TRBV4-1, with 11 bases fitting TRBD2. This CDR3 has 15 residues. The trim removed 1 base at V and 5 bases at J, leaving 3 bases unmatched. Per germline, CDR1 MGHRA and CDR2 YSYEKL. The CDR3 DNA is TGCGCCAGCAGCCAAGGGGCTAGCGGGAGGGAGACCCAGTACTTC. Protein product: CASSQGASGRETQYF.

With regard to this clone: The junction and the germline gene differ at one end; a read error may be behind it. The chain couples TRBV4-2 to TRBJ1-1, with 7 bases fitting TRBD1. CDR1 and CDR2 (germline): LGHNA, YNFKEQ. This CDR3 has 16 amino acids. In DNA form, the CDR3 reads TGTGCCGGCAGCCAAGCATCGGGACAGACGATTTTTCGAGCTTTCTTT. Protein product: CAGSQASGQTIFRAFF.

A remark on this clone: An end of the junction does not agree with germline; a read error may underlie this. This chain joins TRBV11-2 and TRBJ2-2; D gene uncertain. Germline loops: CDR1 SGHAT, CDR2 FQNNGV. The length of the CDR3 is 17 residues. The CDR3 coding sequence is TGTGCCAGCACCTTAAGCTTGGCTAGAACAGTCACCGGGGAGCTGTTTTTT. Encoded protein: CASTLSLARTVTGELFF.

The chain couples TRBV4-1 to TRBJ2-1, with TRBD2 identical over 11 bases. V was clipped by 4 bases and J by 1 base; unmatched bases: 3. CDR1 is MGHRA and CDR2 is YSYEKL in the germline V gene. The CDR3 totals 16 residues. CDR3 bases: TGCGCCAGCAGCCCACGACTAGCGGGGTCCTACAATGAGCAGTTCTTC. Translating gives CASSPRLAGSYNEQFF.

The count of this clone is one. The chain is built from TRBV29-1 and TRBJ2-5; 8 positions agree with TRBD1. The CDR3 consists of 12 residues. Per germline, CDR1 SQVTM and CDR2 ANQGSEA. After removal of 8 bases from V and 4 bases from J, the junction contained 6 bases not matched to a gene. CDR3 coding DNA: TGCAGCTTCCGACAGGGGTCAGAGACCCAGTACTTC. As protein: CSFRQGSETQYF.

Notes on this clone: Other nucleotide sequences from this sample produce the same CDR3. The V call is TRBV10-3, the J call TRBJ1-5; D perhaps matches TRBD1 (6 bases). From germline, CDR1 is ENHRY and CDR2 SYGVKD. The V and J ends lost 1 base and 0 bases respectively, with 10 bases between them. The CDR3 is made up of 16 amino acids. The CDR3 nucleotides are TGTGCCATCAGTGAGTTTGCGACAGGTAGCAATCAGCCCCAGCATTTT. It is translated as CAISEFATGSNQPQHF.

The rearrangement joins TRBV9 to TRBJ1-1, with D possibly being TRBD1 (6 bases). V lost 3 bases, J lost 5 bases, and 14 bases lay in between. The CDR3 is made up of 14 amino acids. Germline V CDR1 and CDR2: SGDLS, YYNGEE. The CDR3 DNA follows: TGTGCCAGCAGCGCCACAGGGAGGGGAACTGAAGCTTTCTTT. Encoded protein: CASSATGRGTEAFF.

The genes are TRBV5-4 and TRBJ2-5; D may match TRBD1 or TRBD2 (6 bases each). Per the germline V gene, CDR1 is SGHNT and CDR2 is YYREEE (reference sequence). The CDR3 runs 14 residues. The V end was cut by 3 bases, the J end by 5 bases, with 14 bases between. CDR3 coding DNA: TGTGCCAGCAGCTCCGAACCGGGGGCGGAGACCCAGTACTTC. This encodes CASSSEPGAETQYF. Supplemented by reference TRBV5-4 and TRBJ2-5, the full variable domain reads ETGVTQSPTHLIKTRGQQVTLRCSSQSGHNTVSWYQQALGQGPQFIFQYYREEENGRGNFPPRFSGLQFPNYSSELNVNALELDDSALYLCASSSEPGAETQYFGPGTRLLVL.

The CDR3 coding sequence is TGTGCCAGCAGTTTAGCAGGAGGGACCACTGAAGCTTTCTTT. This translates into CASSLAGGTTEAFF. J is TRBJ1-1 and V is TRBV28, with TRBD1 as a possible D gene (5 bases). The CDR3 is 14 residues long. The V and J ends lost 2 bases and 4 bases respectively, with 11 bases between them. Looked up from germline, CDR1 is MDHEN and CDR2 is SYDVKM.

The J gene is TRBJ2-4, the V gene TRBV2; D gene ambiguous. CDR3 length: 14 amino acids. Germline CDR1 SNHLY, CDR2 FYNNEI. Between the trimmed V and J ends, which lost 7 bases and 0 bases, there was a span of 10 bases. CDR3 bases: TGTGCCAGCAAGGTTATCCTAGCCAAAAACATTCAGTACTTC. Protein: CASKVILAKNIQYF.

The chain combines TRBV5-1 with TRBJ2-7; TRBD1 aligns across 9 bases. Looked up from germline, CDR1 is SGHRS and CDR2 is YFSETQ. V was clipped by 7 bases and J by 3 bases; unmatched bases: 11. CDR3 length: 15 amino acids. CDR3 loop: CASYPGDRDLYEQYF. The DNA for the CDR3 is TGCGCCAGCTATCCGGGGGACAGGGACCTCTACGAGCAGTACTTC.

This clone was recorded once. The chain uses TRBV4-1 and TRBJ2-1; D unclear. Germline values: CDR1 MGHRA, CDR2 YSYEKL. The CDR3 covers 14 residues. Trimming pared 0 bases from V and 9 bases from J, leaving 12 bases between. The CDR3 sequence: CASSQDKYTGEQFF. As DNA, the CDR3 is TGCGCCAGCAGCCAAGACAAGTATACGGGTGAGCAGTTCTTC.

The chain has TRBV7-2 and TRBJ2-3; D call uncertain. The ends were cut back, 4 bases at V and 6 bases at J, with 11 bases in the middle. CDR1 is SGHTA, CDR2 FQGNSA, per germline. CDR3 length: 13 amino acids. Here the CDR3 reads CASSSVAVDTQYF. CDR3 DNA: TGTGCCAGCAGCTCCGTCGCGGTGGATACGCAGTATTTT.

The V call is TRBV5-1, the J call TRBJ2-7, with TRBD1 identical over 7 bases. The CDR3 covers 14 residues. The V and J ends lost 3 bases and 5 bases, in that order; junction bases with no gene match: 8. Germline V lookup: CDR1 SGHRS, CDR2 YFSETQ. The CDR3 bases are TGCGCCAGCAGCTCGAGGCAGGGGGTCGACGAGCAGTACTTC. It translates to CASSSRQGVDEQYF.

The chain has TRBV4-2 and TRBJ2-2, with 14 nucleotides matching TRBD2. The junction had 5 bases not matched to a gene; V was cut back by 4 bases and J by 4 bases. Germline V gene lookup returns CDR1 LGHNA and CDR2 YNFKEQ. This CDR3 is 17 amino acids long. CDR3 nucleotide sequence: TGTGCCAGCAGCCCAGGACTAGCGGGAGGCCCCACCGGGGAGCTGTTTTTT. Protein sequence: CASSPGLAGGPTGELFF.

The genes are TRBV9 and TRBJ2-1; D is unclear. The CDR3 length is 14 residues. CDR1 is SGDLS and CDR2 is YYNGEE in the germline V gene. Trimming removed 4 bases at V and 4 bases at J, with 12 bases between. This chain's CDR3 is CASSFQGPYNEQFF. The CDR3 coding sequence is TGTGCCAGCAGCTTCCAAGGACCATACAATGAGCAGTTCTTC.

In DNA, the CDR3 is TGTGCCAGCAGCGTAGGGGGTCAAGGGGATGAAAAACTGTTTTTT. Its translation: CASSVGGQGDEKLFF. V is TRBV9 and J is TRBJ1-4; TRBD1 might be the D (5 bases). The germline V and J ends were trimmed by 0 bases and 6 bases, with 12 bases remaining between them. The CDR3 is 15 amino acids. Germline CDR1 reads SGDLS; CDR2 reads YYNGEE.

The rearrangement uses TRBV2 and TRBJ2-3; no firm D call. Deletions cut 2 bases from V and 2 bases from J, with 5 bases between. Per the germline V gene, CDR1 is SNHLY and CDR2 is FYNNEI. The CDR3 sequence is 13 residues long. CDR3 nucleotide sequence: TGTGCCAGCAGTGAACCATTCACAGATACGCAGTATTTT. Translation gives CASSEPFTDTQYF.

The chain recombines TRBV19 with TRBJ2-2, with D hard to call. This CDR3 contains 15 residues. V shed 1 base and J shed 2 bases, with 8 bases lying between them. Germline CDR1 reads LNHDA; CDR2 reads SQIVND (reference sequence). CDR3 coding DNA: TGTGCCAGTAGTATAGGTACCTCAAACACCGGGGAGCTGTTTTTT. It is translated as CASSIGTSNTGELFF.

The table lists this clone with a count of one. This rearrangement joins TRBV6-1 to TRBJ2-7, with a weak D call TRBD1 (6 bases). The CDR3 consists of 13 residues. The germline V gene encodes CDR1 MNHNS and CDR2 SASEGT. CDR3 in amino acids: CASDLTGPYEQYF. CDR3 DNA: TGTGCGAGCGATTTGACAGGACCCTACGAGCAGTACTTC.

This CDR3 is CAHTGGANTGELFF. The CDR3 nucleotides read TGTGCCCACACGGGAGGAGCGAACACCGGGGAGCTGTTTTTT. The chain joins TRBV6-6 to TRBJ2-2; TRBD2 matches 7 bases. Germline CDR1 reads MNHNY; CDR2 reads SVGAGI (reference sequence). Trimming took 11 bases from V and 0 from J; bases not matched to a gene: 6. CDR3 length: 14 residues.

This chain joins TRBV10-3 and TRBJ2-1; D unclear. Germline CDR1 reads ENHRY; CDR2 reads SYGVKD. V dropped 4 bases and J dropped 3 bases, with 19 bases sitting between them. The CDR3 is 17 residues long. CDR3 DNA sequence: TGTGCCATCAGTGTGGGGAACCCGCGCATGGGCTACAATGAGCAGTTCTTC. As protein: CAISVGNPRMGYNEQFF.

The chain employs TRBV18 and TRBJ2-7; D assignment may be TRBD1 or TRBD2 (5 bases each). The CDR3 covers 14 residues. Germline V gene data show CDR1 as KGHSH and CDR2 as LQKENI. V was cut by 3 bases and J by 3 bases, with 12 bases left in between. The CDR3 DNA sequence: TGTGCCAGCTCACCTGGGGACCTCCACTACGAGCAGTACTTC. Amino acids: CASSPGDLHYEQYF.

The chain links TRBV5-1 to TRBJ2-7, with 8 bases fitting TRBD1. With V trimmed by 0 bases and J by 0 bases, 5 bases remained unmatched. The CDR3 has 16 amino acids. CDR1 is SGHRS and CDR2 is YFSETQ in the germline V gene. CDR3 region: CASSLGNRGSSYEQYF. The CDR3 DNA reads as TGCGCCAGCAGCTTGGGCAACAGGGGGTCCTCCTACGAGCAGTACTTC.